This is a list of T cell receptor beta chains from one sample in a study of cytomegalovirus exposure and HLA in healthy donors. Repertoires were generated with immunoSEQ multiplex PCR, while TCRdb's copy carries only in-frame clones and drops some. Here the sample spans about 150,000 clones, around three quarters being singletons. What was sequenced was PBMCs. The receptors here all came from a woman between 40 and 55 years old in good health and CMV-seropositive. Both conserved end residues are part of each CDR3. The D gene is left open where the match is weak. Clone size is shown for a subset of rows, as once, few, many or a class of expanded clone.

j_gene,v_gene,d_gene,abundance,CDR3aa,CDR3nt
TRBJ1-6,TRBV27,TRBD1,NA,CASSRGQGANSPLHF,TGTGCCAGCAGCCGGGGACAGGGGGCTAATTCACCCCTCCACTTT
TRBJ1-2,TRBV6-5,NA,NA,CASSSTKGLRGYTF,TGTGCCAGCAGCTCCACCAAGGGGCTGAGAGGCTACACCTTC
TRBJ2-5,TRBV7-2,NA,once,CASSLAQGGRETQYF,TGTGCCAGCAGCTTAGCGCAGGGGGGCAGGGAGACCCAGTACTTC
TRBJ1-1,TRBV18,TRBD1,NA,CASSPRQGTPEAFF,TGTGCCAGCTCACCCCGACAGGGGACCCCTGAAGCTTTCTTT
TRBJ2-1,TRBV27,TRBD2,NA,CASSRSSGTYNEQFF,TGTGCCAGCAGCCGATCTAGCGGGACATACAATGAGCAGTTCTTC
TRBJ2-3,TRBV28,NA,NA,CASSLLSWSTDTQYF,TGTGCCAGCAGTTTACTTAGTTGGAGCACAGATACGCAGTATTTT
TRBJ1-1,TRBV29-1,TRBD1,NA,CSAAGQWGTEAFF,TGCAGCGCGGCGGGACAGTGGGGCACTGAAGCTTTCTTT
TRBJ2-7,TRBV4-1,NA,NA,CASSQQGSSYEQYF,TGCGCCAGCAGCCAACAGGGAAGCTCCTACGAGCAGTACTTC
TRBJ1-4,TRBV15,NA,NA,CATSREGGSGEKLFF,TGTGCCACCAGCAGAGAGGGGGGGAGCGGTGAAAAACTGTTTTTT
TRBJ2-7,TRBV4-1,TRBD2,NA,CASSQTPGLAGAYEQYF,TGCGCCAGCAGCCAGACACCGGGACTAGCGGGGGCCTACGAGCAGTACTTC
TRBJ1-4,TRBV9,NA,NA,CASSVGAGTNEKLFF,TGTGCCAGCAGCGTAGGTGCAGGAACTAATGAAAAACTGTTTTTT
TRBJ2-1,TRBV9,NA,NA,CASSVTSAREQFF,TGTGCCAGCAGCGTTACCTCGGCGCGGGAGCAGTTCTTC
TRBJ1-1,TRBV5-1,TRBD1,NA,CASSSTGGVTEAFF,TGCGCCAGCAGCTCGACAGGGGGCGTCACTGAAGCTTTCTTT
TRBJ2-1,TRBV19,NA,NA,CASKTVDGGSYNEQFF,TGTGCCAGCAAAACAGTCGACGGAGGTTCCTACAATGAGCAGTTCTTC
TRBJ1-3,TRBV19,TRBD1,NA,CASSTLGQGVIRGNTIYF,TGTGCCAGTAGTACCTTAGGACAGGGTGTGATTCGTGGAAACACCATATATTTT
TRBJ2-7,TRBV2,NA,NA,CASRTVHYEQYF,TGTGCCAGCAGGACAGTTCACTACGAGCAGTACTTC
TRBJ2-2,TRBV10-3,TRBD2,NA,CAISERASGVTNTGELFF,TGTGCCATCAGTGAGAGGGCCAGCGGGGTGACGAACACCGGGGAGCTGTTTTTT
TRBJ2-7,TRBV27,TRBD2,NA,CASSPSGGGYEQYF,TGTGCCAGCAGTCCCAGCGGGGGAGGTTACGAGCAGTACTTC
TRBJ1-2,TRBV6-4,NA,NA,CASSPGVMVPGYTF,TGTGCCAGCAGTCCCGGGGTCATGGTACCTGGCTACACCTTC
TRBJ1-2,TRBV10-3,NA,NA,CAIGDTGENGYTF,TGTGCCATCGGTGATACGGGGGAAAATGGCTACACCTTC
TRBJ2-2,TRBV7-2,NA,NA,CASSLFSGSTGELFF,TGTGCCAGCAGCTTGTTTTCCGGTAGCACCGGGGAGCTGTTTTTT
TRBJ1-1,TRBV30,TRBD1,few,CAWSPETGTETNTEAFF,TGTGCCTGGAGTCCCGAGACCGGGACAGAGACGAACACTGAAGCTTTCTTT
TRBJ2-7,TRBV28,TRBD2,NA,CASAVSGGVGEQYF,TGTGCCAGCGCAGTTAGCGGGGGGGTCGGCGAGCAGTACTTC
TRBJ2-5,TRBV6-1,NA,NA,CASSAIPGAQETQYF,TGTGCCAGCAGTGCTATACCAGGGGCCCAAGAGACCCAGTACTTC
TRBJ1-1,TRBV5-4,TRBD1,NA,CASSQGQLNTEAFF,TGTGCCAGCAGCCAGGGACAGCTGAACACTGAAGCTTTCTTT
TRBJ2-3,TRBV29-1,NA,NA,CSVGRGLTDTQYF,TGCAGCGTTGGTAGGGGACTCACAGATACGCAGTATTTT
TRBJ2-7,TRBV6-1,TRBD1,NA,CASSEAFGQGASVGYEQYF,TGTGCCAGCAGTGAAGCCTTCGGACAGGGGGCTTCAGTGGGGTACGAGCAGTACTTC